This T cell receptor (beta chain) was identified during a study of graft-versus-host responses after intestinal transplantation. Study background: Every recipient underwent anti-thymocyte globulin induction, then tacrolimus and steroids for approximately 3 years. Study outcomes and limitations: Elevated graft-versus-host to host-versus-graft clonal ratios in allografts were recorded for patients with graft-donor T cell macrochimerism. The recipient marrow held GvH clones, and some of them showed up first in ileum or blood.

In the case of this clone: Its target is unknown.

After transplant, marrow was aspirated from the posterior iliac crest or elsewhere. Generated by immunoSEQ multiplex PCR, the TCRdb table keeps only in-frame clones and is missing some. The sample contains under 20,000 clones, about 89% of which appear only once. The CDR3 has 14 amino acids. Germline V gene data show CDR1 as SEHNR and CDR2 as FQNEAQ (reference sequence). V lost 6 bases, J lost 3 bases, and 3 bases stayed unmatched. The chain couples TRBV7-9 to TRBJ2-3; the match to TRBD2 covers 10 bases. The sample consisted of bone marrow, taken less than 130 days after intestinal transplantation. The receptor was derived from a human patient who received an intestinal transplant, so some T cells may come from the graft donor. CDR3 coding DNA: TGTGCCAGCAGTACTAGCGGGATTACAGATACGCAGTATTTT. Translation gives CASSTSGITDTQYF.